These 2 T cell receptor beta chains share one sample of origin, sequenced in a study of OX40 agonist ivuxolimab in advanced cancers. Sequencing was performed with immunoSEQ multiplex PCR; in TCRdb, only in-frame clones are kept and a portion is missing. The sample lists around 53,000 clones; roughly 80% were seen once. Sequenced material: CD4+ or CD8+ T cells sorted from blood, taken in a trial of the OX40 agonist ivuxolimab. Every receptor here comes from an adult with an advanced solid tumor such as melanoma, head and neck, liver or kidney cancer.

The chain has TRBV6-1 and TRBJ2-7; 7 nucleotides line up with TRBD2. After removal of 4 bases from V and 4 bases from J, the junction contained 4 bases not matched to a gene. Germline V gene sequence: CDR1 MNHNS, CDR2 SASEGT. CDR3 size: 13 residues. CDR3 amino acids: CASSGTSWYEQYF. CDR3 nucleotides: TGTGCCAGCAGTGGGACTAGTTGGTACGAGCAGTACTTC.

V is TRBV7-9 and J is TRBJ1-1; the match to TRBD1 covers 7 bases. The CDR3 runs 14 residues. CDR1 and CDR2 from the germline V gene are SEHNR and FQNEAQ (reference sequence). The V gene end was trimmed by 5 bases and the J gene end by 7 bases; junction bases not matched to a gene: 10. CDR3 coding DNA: TGTGCCAGCAGCCGAGAGAGGGGGCGAGGTGAAGCTTTCTTT. Its translation is CASSRERGRGEAFF.